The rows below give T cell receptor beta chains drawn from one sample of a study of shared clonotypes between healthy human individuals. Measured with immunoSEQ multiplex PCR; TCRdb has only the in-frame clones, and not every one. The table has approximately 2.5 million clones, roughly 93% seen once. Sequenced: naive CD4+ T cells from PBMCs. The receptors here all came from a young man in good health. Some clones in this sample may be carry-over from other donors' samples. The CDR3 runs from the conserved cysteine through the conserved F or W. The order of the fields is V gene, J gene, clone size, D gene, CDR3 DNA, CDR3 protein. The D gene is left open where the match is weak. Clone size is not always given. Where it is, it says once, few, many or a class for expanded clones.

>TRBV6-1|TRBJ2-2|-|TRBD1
TGTGCCAGCAGGAGCCGGACAGGGACCACCGGGGAGCTGTTTTTT
CASRSRTGTTGELFF
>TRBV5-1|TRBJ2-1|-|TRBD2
TGCGCCAGCAGCCCTGGACTAGCGGTTTTAGGCTCCTACAATGAGCAGTTCTTC
CASSPGLAVLGSYNEQFF
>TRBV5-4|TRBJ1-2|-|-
TGTGCCAGCAGCTTGAGGGGAAGGGGCTACACCTTC
CASSLRGRGYTF
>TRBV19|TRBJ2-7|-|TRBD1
TGTGCCAGTAGTATACAGGGGGCCCGTGCCGAGCAGTACTTC
CASSIQGARAEQYF
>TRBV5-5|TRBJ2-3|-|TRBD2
TGTGCCAGCAGCTTTCCTAGCGGGAGCACAGATACGCAGTATTTT
CASSFPSGSTDTQYF
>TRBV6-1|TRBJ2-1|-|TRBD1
TGTGCCAGCAGTGAAAGATCAGGGACAGGAACCGTGGATGAGCAGTTCTTC
CASSERSGTGTVDEQFF
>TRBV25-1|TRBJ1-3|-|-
TGTGCCAGCAGTGAATTGCACGCAGGCTCTGGAAACACCATATATTTT
CASSELHAGSGNTIYF
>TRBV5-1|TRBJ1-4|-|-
TGCGCCAGCAGCTTAGGCGACAGCTTCGTTGAAAAACTGTTTTTT
CASSLGDSFVEKLFF
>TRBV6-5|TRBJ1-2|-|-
TGTGCCAGCGCAATTAGGGAGGCTTATGGCTACACCTTC
CASAIREAYGYTF
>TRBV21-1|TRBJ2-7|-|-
TGTGCCAGCAACCCGGGACTAGGACTTCAGTACTTC
CASNPGLGLQYF
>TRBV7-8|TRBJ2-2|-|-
TGTGCCAGCATCCAATGGGGCAGGGGAGTTGGCACCGGGGAGCTGTTTTTT
CASIQWGRGVGTGELFF
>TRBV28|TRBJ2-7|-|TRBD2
TGTGCCAGCAGAGGGACTAGCGGGAGAGCCACGGGATACGAGCAGTACTTC
CASRGTSGRATGYEQYF
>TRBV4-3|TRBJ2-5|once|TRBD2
TGCGCCAGCAGCCCCCTAGCGGGAGGGAGGGAGACCCAGTACTTC
CASSPLAGGRETQYF
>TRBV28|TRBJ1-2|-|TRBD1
TGTGCCAGCAGTTCTACCGGGGGACAGGGGTTTGGCTACACCTTC
CASSSTGGQGFGYTF
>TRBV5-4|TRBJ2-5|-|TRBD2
TGTGCCAGCAGCTCAGCGGGAGGGCCAGAGACCCAGTACTTC
CASSSAGGPETQYF
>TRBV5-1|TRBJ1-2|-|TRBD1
TGCGCCAGCAGCTTGGTGACAGGGGAAGGCTACACCTTC
CASSLVTGEGYTF
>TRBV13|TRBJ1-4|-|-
TGTGCCAGCAGCCGGGGTCAAAATGAAAAACTGTTTTTT
CASSRGQNEKLFF
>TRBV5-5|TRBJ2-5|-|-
TGTGCCAGCAGCTTGGCGCCACGGGGTTATGAAGAGACCCAGTACTTC
CASSLAPRGYEETQYF
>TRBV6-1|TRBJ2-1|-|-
TGTGCCAGCAGTCCGCCCCACAATGAGCAGTTCTTC
CASSPPHNEQFF
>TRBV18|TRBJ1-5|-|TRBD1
TGTGCCAGCTCACCACGGGCGGGACAGGACTTTAATCAGCCCCAGCATTTT
CASSPRAGQDFNQPQHF
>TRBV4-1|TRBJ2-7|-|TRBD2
TGCGCCAGCAGCCCGCGGGGGGTCCGAGCGGGATCCTACGAGCAGTACTTC
CASSPRGVRAGSYEQYF
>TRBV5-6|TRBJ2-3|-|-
TGTGCCAGCAGACTAAGGCTAGGACTCAGAGGTACGCAGTATTTT
CASRLRLGLRGTQYF
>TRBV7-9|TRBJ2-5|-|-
TGTGCCAGCAGCTCATACCTTGGTAATATCCAAGAGACCCAGTACTTC
CASSSYLGNIQETQYF
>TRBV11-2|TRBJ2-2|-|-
TGTGCCAGCAGCTTCCAGGGACCGAACACCGGGGAGCTGTTTTTT
CASSFQGPNTGELFF
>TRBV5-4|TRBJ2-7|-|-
TGTGCCAGCAGCTTGGTCCCGGGAGACGTCTACGAGCAGTACTTC
CASSLVPGDVYEQYF
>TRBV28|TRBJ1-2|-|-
TGTGCCAGCATTACCAACCCAGGGGCTAACTATGGCTACACCTTC
CASITNPGANYGYTF
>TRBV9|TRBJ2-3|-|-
TGTGCCAGCAGCGCCGTCGGGACGGGAACGTACGCAGATACGCAGTATTTT
CASSAVGTGTYADTQYF
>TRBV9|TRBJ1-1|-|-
TGTGCCAGCAGCCCCGCGCCCAACGGAGCTGAAGCTTTCTTT
CASSPAPNGAEAFF
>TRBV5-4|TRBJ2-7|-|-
TGTGCCAGCAGCTTGACCGACTACGAGCAGTACTTC
CASSLTDYEQYF
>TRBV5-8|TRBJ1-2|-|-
TGTGCCAGCAGTCGCGGTCGGGACATAGTAGGCTACACCTTC
CASSRGRDIVGYTF
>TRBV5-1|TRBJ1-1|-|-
TGCGCCAGCAGCTTGGACGGATTGAACACTGAAGCTTTCTTT
CASSLDGLNTEAFF
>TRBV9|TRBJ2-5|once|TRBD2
TGTGCCAGCAGCGTAGCGGGAGGGTTCAAAGAGACCCAGTACTTC
CASSVAGGFKETQYF
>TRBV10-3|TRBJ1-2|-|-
TGTGCCATCAGTGAGGGGATCGGGGGTCATGGCTACACCTTC
CAISEGIGGHGYTF
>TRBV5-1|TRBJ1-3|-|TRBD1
TGCGCCAGCAGCCCGGGACAGGAGACAGGAAACACCATATATTTT
CASSPGQETGNTIYF
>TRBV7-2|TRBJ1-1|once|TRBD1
TGTGCCAGCAGCCCGGGGACAGGTTACACTGAAGCTTTCTTT
CASSPGTGYTEAFF
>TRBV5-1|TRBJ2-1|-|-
TGCGCCAGCAGCTTGTTCTTAGCAGCCAACTCCTACAATGAGCAGTTCTTC
CASSLFLAANSYNEQFF
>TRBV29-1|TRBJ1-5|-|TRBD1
TGCAGCGTTGGTCAGGGGGACAATCAGCCCCAGCATTTT
CSVGQGDNQPQHF
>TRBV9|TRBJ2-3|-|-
TGTGCCAGCAGCCGGGTCCTATACACAGATACGCAGTATTTT
CASSRVLYTDTQYF
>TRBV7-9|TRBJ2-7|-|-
TGTGCCAGCAGCTTAGCGGGACGGACGTCCTACGAGCAGTACTTC
CASSLAGRTSYEQYF
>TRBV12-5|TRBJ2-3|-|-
TGTGCTAGTGGTTTGGACACAGTCGCCGATACGCAGTATTTT
CASGLDTVADTQYF
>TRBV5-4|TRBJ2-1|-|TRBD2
TGTGCCAGCAGACCGGGACTAGCGGGAGGTGGGTACAATGAGCAGTTCTTC
CASRPGLAGGGYNEQFF
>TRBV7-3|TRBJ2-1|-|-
TGTGCCAGCAGCCAGCCGGGTGGGAAGTGGTACAATGAGCAGTTCTTC
CASSQPGGKWYNEQFF
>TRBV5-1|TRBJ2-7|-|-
TGCGCCAGCAGCTTGGAGGCGGGTCGCGAGCAGTACTTC
CASSLEAGREQYF
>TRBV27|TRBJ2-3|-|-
TGTGCCAGCAGTTTGAGGGCGGGACGCCACGCGGATACGCAGTATTTT
CASSLRAGRHADTQYF
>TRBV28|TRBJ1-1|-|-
TGTGCCAGCAGTTCCTTTGGTACTGAAGCTTTCTTT
CASSSFGTEAFF
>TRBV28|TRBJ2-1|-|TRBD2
TGTGCCAGCAGCCTAGCCGGGAGGAGCGGTGAGCAGTTCTTC
CASSLAGRSGEQFF
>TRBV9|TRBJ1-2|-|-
TGTGCCAGCAGCTCTGGGTCTAACTATGGCTACACCTTC
CASSSGSNYGYTF
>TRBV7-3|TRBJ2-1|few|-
TGTGCCAGCAGCTTAGGTAATGAGCAGTTCTTC
CASSLGNEQFF
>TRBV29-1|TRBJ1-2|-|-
TGCAGCGTTGACCCCGAGAGGATAGCTAACTATGGCTACACCTTC
CSVDPERIANYGYTF
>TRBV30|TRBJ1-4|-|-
TGTGCCCGCCAGGGGAGTCCAACTAATGAAAAACTGTTTTTT
CARQGSPTNEKLFF
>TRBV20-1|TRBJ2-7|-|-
TGCAGTGCTAGCCTCTCCGAGCAGTACTTC
CSASLSEQYF
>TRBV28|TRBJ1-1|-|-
TGTGCCAGCAGTTCCGGGACTCTCCCGGATACTGAAGCTTTCTTT
CASSSGTLPDTEAFF
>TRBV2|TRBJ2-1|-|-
TGTGCCAGGGGGGCAAGCTCCTACAATGAGCAGTTCTTC
CARGASSYNEQFF
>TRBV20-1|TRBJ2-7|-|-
TGCAGTGCCAGTAACTACGAGCAGTACTTC
CSASNYEQYF
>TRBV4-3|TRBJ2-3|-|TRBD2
TGCGCCAGCAGCCAATACGGACTAGCGGGCACAGATACGCAGTATTTT
CASSQYGLAGTDTQYF
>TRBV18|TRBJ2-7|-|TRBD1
TGTGCCAGCTCACGGGGGACAGGGCCTCACCACGAGCAGTACTTC
CASSRGTGPHHEQYF
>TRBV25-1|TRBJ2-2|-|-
TGTGCCAGCAGTGACGCCGGAGGGTATGCCGGGGAGCTGTTTTTT
CASSDAGGYAGELFF
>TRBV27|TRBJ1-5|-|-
TGTGCCAGCATGAGGGGACGTGAGTTTGTGGGTCAGCCCCAGCATTTT
CASMRGREFVGQPQHF
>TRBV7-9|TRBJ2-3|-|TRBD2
TGTGCCAGCAGGGGAGGGACTAGCGGGACCGTCACAGATACGCAGTATTTT
CASRGGTSGTVTDTQYF
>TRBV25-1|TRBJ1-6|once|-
TGTGCCAGCAAGGGGGTGAGCTCCTATAATTCACCCCTCCACTTT
CASKGVSSYNSPLHF